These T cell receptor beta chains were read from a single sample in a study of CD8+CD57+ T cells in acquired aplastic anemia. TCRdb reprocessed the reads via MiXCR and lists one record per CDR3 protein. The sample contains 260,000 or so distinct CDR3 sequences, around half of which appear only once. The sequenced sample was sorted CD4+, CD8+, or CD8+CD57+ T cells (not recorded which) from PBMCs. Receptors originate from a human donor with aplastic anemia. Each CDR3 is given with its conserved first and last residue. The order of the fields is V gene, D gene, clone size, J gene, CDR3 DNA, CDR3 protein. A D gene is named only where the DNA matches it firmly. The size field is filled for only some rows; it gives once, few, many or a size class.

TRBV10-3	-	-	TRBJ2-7	TGTGCCATCAGTGAAGGGGCGGAGGGGCAGTACTTC	CAISEGAEGQYF
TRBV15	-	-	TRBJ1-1	TGTGCCACCAGCAGGGCACTTGGAGCGAACACTGAAGCTTTCTTT	CATSRALGANTEAFF
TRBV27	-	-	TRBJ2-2	TGTGCCAGCAGTTTGGTTGGGGAGCTGTTTTTT	CASSLVGELFF
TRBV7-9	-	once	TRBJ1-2	TGTGCCAGCAGCCACTCCGGGTTCGATGGCTACACCTTC	CASSHSGFDGYTF
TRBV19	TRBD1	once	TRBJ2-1	TGTGCCGCCAAGGGGACAGGGGACTACAATGAGCAGTTCTTC	CAAKGTGDYNEQFF
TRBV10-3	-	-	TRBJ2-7	TGTGCCATCAGTGTGCAGACAGCGGACTCCTACGAGCAGTACTTC	CAISVQTADSYEQYF
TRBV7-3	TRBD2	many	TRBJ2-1	TGTGCCAGCAGCTTAAGCGGGGGGGGGAATGAGCAGTTCTTC	CASSLSGGGNEQFF
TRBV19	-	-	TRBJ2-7	TGTGCCAGTAGTATAGAGCGGGACGCGGGCGAGCAGTACTTC	CASSIERDAGEQYF
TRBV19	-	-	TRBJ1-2	TGTGCCAGTACTACCTCCGTCGCTAACTATGGCTACACCTTC	CASTTSVANYGYTF
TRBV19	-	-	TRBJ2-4	TGTGCCAGCCACCAGGGGAGGGACATTCAGTACTTC	CASHQGRDIQYF
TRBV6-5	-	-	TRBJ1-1	TGTGCCAGCAGTTACGAGGGAATGAGCACTGAAGCTTTCTTT	CASSYEGMSTEAFF
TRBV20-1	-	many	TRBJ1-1	TGCAGTGCTAGAGACGTTGGAGTACAGCACACTGAAGCTTTCTTT	CSARDVGVQHTEAFF
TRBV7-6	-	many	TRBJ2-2	TGTGCCAGCAGCTTGTGGTTCGCGTCGAACACCGGGGAGCTGTTTTTT	CASSLWFASNTGELFF
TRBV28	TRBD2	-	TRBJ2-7	TGTGCCAGCAGTTTAGGGCGGGAGGCCCTTTTTTCCTACGAGCAGTACTTC	CASSLGREALFSYEQYF
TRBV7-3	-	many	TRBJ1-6	TGTGCCAGCAGTCGAGGCCCGGTGGCCTATAATTCACCCCTCCACTTT	CASSRGPVAYNSPLHF
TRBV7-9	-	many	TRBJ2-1	TGTGCCAGCAGCCCCCCCCCCAGCCTAGGACAGTTCTTC	CASSPPPSLGQFF
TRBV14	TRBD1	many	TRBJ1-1	TGTGCCAGCAGCCAAGTCGGCAGGGGGAAAACTGAAGCTTTCTTT	CASSQVGRGKTEAFF
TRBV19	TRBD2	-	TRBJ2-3	TGTGCCAGTAGTATAGCGGGGGGGACCACCACATATACGCAGTATTTT	CASSIAGGTTTYTQYF
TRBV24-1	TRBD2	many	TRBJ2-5	TGTGCCACCAGTGAGCAGGGACTAGCGGAGGCGGGGACCCAGTACTTC	CATSEQGLAEAGTQYF
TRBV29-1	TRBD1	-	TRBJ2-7	TGCAGCGTTATCTCCGGGACAGGCTACTACGAGCAGTACTTC	CSVISGTGYYEQYF
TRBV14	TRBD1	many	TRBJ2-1	TGTGCCAGCCAAGGAACAGGGACAGGGGATGAGCAGTTCTTC	CASQGTGTGDEQFF
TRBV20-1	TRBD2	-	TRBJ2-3	TGCAGTGCTAGAGAGTCCCAGCGGGGGGACACAGATACGCAGTATTTT	CSARESQRGDTDTQYF
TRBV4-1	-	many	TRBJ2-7	TGCGCCAGCAGCCTTGAACAGGGACGCGAGTACGAGCAGTACTTC	CASSLEQGREYEQYF
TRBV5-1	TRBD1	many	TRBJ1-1	TGCGCCAGCAGCTTCCGGGACAGGGGACTCCAAGAAGCTTTCTTT	CASSFRDRGLQEAFF
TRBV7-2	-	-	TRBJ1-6	TGTGCCAGCAGCTCCGCCGGGGGAGGCCGGGGTAATTCACCCCTCCACTTT	CASSSAGGGRGNSPLHF
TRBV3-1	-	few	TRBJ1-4	TGTGCCAGCAGCCTTGGTCGGGGATTTAATAATGAAAAACTGTTTTTT	CASSLGRGFNNEKLFF
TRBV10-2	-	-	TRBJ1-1	TGCGCCAGCACCCCCCCGGACAGAAACACTGAAGCTTTCTTT	CASTPPDRNTEAFF
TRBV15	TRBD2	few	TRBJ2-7	TGTGCCACCAGCAGGGAAAGATTCAGCGGGAGGGCTCGCGAGCAGTACTTC	CATSRERFSGRAREQYF
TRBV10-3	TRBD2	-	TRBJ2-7	TGTGCCAGCAGTTTTGAATCCGCTAGCGGGGTCCCCTCCTACGAGCAGTACTTC	CASSFESASGVPSYEQYF
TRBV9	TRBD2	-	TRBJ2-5	TGTGCCAGCAGCGTAGTAGCGGGGCCTTTCGAGACCCAGTACTTC	CASSVVAGPFETQYF
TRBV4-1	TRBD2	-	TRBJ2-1	TGCGCCAGCAGCCAAGGACTAGCGGGGGGAAGCTCCTACAATGAGCAGTTCTTC	CASSQGLAGGSSYNEQFF
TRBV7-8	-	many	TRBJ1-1	TGTGCCAGCAGCCCTGATGGGAGGATTATGAACACTGAAGCTTTCTTT	CASSPDGRIMNTEAFF
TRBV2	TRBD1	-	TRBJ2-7	TGTGCCAGCAGAACAGGGGGCAAATCCCACGAGCAGTACTTC	CASRTGGKSHEQYF
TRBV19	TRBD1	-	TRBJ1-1	TGTGCCAGTAGGCGGGACAGGGACACTGAAGCTTTCTTT	CASRRDRDTEAFF
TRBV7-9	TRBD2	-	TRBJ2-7	TGTGCCAGCAGCTTAGTTGGGGAGCGGGGTCTCTCCTACGAGCAGTACTTC	CASSLVGERGLSYEQYF
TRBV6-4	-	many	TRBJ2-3	TGTGCCACCTCTGGGCGGGACACAGATACGCAGTATTTT	CATSGRDTDTQYF
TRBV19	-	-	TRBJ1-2	TGTGCCAGTAGTTCCCTCCCGACACCGAACTATGGCTACACCTTC	CASSSLPTPNYGYTF
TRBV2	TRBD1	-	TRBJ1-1	TGTGCCAGCAGCTTCACAGGGGATTCCACTGAAGCTTTCTTT	CASSFTGDSTEAFF
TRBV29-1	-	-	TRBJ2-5	TGCAGCGGAACGGGGCGTAAAGAGACCCAGTACTTC	CSGTGRKETQYF
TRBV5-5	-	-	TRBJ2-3	TGTGCCAGCAGCAGTCAGGGGTCGCAGTATTTT	CASSSQGSQYF
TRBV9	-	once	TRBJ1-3	TGTGCCAGCAGCGTAGGAGGGGATGGAAACACCATATATTTT	CASSVGGDGNTIYF
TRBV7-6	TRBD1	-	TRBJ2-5	TGTGCCAGCAGCTTCCGCGGGGGGACAGGGGGCCGAGAGACCCAGTACTTC	CASSFRGGTGGRETQYF
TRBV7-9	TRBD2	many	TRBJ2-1	TGTGCCAGCAGCTTAATAGCGGGAGGGCCCGGTGAGCAGTTCTTC	CASSLIAGGPGEQFF
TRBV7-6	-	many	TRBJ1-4	TGTGCCAGCAGCATCGGTCGGAATCGGCGGGAAAAACTGTTTTTT	CASSIGRNRREKLFF
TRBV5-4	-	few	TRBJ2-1	TGTGCCAGCAGCTTGGGGGCTGACTCGGGGAATGAGCAGTTCTTC	CASSLGADSGNEQFF
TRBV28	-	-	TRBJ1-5	TGTGCCAGCAGACCCGGTAGCAATCAGCCCCAGCATTTT	CASRPGSNQPQHF